The T cell receptor (beta chain) under discussion was sequenced for a study of regulatory T cells in long-lasting Graves disease. The V gene's germline CDR1 is DFQATT and CDR2 SNEGSKA (reference sequence). The CDR3 contains 10 residues. The V end was cut by 0 bases, the J end by 14 bases, with 7 bases between. Construction of TCR beta libraries relied on iRepertoire HTBI primers and on Arm-PCR targeting CDR3 regions. TCRdb redid the calling of the multiplex PCR reads with MiXCR, one entry per CDR3 protein. Of more than 300,000 distinct CDR3 sequences in the sample, more than 20% were seen once. Described time point: persistent/refractory GD, antithyroid drugs over 5 years with positive TRAb. Making the TCR library involved RNA that had been extracted from PBMCs. Collection of peripheral blood (approximately 9 milliliters) was done using EDTA tubes. General study points: Persistent patients shared more public clonotypes (about 2,800) than newly diagnosed patients (about 970). Persistent disease samples used TRBV28, TRBJ1-2 and TRBJ2-5 preferentially.

As regards this clonotype: Its specificity is not known.

The source of this sequence is a woman in her thirties or forties with Graves disease. The sequencing here drew on peripheral blood mononuclear cells (PBMCs), taken when the disease was refractory, from a patient treated with antithyroid drugs. The chain combines TRBV20-1 with TRBJ1-4; TRBD1 is a possible D gene (6 bases). DNA for the CDR3: TGCAGTGCTAGAGAAAGGGGGCTGTTTTTT. This gives the protein CSARERGLFF.